Listed here is a single T cell receptor beta chain. This sample is drawn from a study of blood T cell repertoires in COVID-19. Overall study: The origin of the acute and convalescent COVID-19 samples was the United States, Italy and Spain.

J was trimmed by 4 bases and V by 11 bases; bases with no gene match: 16. Germline CDR1 is ENHRY and CDR2 is SYGVKD. The CDR3 covers 16 residues. How the authors handled the data: From reference gene primer amplification, estimates of nucleated cell counts were derived. Assay used: immunoSEQ multiplex PCR; TCRdb lists only in-frame clones, some missing. D and trimming come from the DNA, and the V and J calls and clone size come from that table. The profile covers approximately 190,000 clones, with over 70% appearing a single time and 17% taken by the ten largest. The source material was peripheral blood. The V call is TRBV10-3, the J call TRBJ1-4, with 7 bases lining up with TRBD1. This TCR came from a man aged 60 to 69 with active or convalescent COVID-19. CDR3 region: CAPGPLQGGSNEKLFF. For the CDR3, the DNA is TGTGCCCCGGGACCGCTTCAAGGGGGCAGTAATGAAAAACTGTTTTTT.